The entry below gives a single T cell receptor (beta chain) sequence along with its context. Despite likely unrecorded immune exposures, the donors were nominally healthy at the time of sampling. The sample is drawn from a study of cytomegalovirus exposure and HLA in healthy donors. Study context: Assignment to the Caucasian-associated ancestry cluster applied to approximately 80% of the roughly 400 genotyped donors.

PCR was performed using 60 Vbeta and 13 Jbeta primers. TCRdb's table, derived via immunoSEQ multiplex PCR, lists solely in-frame clones and lacks some. This repertoire comprises approximately 110,000 clones; its ten largest clones make up approximately 3.9%. Germline values: CDR1 SEHNR, CDR2 FQNEAQ (reference sequence). The ends were cut back, 4 bases at V and 5 bases at J, with 14 bases in the middle. The CDR3 loop spans 14 amino acids. Material: PBMCs. The source is a man aged 18 to 35 in good health and CMV-seronegative. V and J are TRBV7-9 and TRBJ1-2; possible D gene TRBD1, 5 bases. The DNA of the CDR3 is TGTGCCAGCAGCTCATCCGCGGGACGGTATGGCTACACCTTC. This gives the protein CASSSSAGRYGYTF.